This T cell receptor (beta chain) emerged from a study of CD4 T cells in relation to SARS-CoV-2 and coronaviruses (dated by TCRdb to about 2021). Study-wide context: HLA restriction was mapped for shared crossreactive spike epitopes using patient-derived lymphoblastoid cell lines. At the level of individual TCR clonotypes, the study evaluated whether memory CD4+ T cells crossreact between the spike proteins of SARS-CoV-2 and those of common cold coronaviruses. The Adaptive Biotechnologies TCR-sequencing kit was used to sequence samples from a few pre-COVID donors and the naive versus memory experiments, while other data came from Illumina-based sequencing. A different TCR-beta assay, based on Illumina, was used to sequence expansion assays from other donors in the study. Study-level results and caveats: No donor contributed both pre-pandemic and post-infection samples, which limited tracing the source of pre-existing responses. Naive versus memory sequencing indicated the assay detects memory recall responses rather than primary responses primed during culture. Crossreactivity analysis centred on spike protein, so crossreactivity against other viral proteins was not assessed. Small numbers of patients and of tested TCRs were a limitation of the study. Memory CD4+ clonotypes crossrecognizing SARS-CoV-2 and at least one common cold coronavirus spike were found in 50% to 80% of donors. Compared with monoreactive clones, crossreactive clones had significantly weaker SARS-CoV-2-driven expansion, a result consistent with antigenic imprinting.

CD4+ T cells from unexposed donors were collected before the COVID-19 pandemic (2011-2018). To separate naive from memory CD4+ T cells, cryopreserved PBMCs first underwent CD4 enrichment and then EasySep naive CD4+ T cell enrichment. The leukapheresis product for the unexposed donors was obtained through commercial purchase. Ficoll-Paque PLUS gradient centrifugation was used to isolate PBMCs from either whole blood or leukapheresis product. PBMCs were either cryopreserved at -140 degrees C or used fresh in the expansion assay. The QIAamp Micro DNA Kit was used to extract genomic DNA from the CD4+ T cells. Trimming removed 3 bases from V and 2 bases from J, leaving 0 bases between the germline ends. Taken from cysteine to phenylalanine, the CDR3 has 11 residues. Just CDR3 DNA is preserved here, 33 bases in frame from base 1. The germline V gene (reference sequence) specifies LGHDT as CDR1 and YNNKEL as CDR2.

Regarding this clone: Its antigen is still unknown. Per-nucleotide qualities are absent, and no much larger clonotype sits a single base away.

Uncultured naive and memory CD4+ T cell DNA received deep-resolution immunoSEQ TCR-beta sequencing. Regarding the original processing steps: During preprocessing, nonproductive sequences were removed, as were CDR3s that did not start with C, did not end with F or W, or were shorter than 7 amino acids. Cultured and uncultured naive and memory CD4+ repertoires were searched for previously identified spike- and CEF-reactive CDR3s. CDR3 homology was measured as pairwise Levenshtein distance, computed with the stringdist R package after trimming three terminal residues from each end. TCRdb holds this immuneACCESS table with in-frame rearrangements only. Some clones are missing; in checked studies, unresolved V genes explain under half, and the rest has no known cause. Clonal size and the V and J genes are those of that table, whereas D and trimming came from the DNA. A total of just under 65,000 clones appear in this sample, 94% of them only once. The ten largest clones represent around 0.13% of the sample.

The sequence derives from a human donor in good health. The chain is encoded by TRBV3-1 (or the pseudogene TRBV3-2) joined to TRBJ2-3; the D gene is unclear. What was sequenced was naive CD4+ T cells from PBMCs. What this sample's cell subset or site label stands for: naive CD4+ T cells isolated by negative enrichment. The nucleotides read TGTGCCAGCAGCCACACAGATACGCAGTATTTT. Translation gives CASSHTDTQYF.